This is a list of T cell receptor beta chains from one sample in a study of blood T cell repertoires in COVID-19. The protocol was immunoSEQ multiplex PCR, while the TCRdb copy is restricted to in-frame clones and leaves out a portion. The table has about 200,000 clones, about 80% seen once; the top ten hold 6% to 8%. Source material: peripheral blood. The receptor source for this set is a human donor with acute or convalescent COVID-19. The donor label of this sample is uncertain. The CDR3 runs from the conserved cysteine through the conserved F or W.

TRBV9 CASSALTSGRADTQYF
TRBV3-1/TRBV3-2 CASSQASGKGDNQPQHF
TRBV29-1 CSVGLEGLAGAEQFF
TRBV7-2 CASSLAGQASSYNEQFF
TRBV10-3 CAISESLAGGAFGQYF
TRBV28 CASSFPGERNQPQHF
TRBV14 CASSRASVKYF
TRBV3-1/TRBV3-2 CASSRITGGEAFF
TRBV27 CASSRDRGTSGYTF
TRBV7-2 CASSSTGGARNTIYF
TRBV19 CASSIERRLAGGYNEQFF
TRBV7-9 CASSYSGGGNTGELFF
TRBV5-1 CASSPDRVWEQYF
TRBV7-2 CASSSGRLYEQYF
TRBV3-1/TRBV3-2 CASSQERTGPSNSPLHF
TRBV28 CASSPSGQGAGGYTF
TRBV7-2 CASSPALAGAETQYF
TRBV2 CASSRGLGNQPQHF
TRBV7-2 CASSLSGIANTEAFF
TRBV5-1 CASSLVPGINYGYTF
TRBV7-9 CASSLGDRSNQPQHF
TRBV7-9 CASSWGTGKNEKLFF
TRBV19 CASSIPQGWYEQYF
TRBV6-1 CASSASHITGFLEKLFF
TRBV30 CAWSVGQPRSYEQYF
TRBV10-3 CAAQGVDEQFF
TRBV28 CASRPTGSGGYTF
TRBV6-5 CASSYPGLAGAGEQFF
TRBV9 CASSLGTSAGADTQYF
TRBV18 CASSPPPSDILAKNIQYF
TRBV6-5 CASGGLPTGGYGYTF
TRBV6-6 CASSYSVRGSEQYF
TRBV5-1 CASSLDRGSTGELFF
TRBV11-2 CASSSGVGSEQFF
TRBV19 CASSIGGLAGGEQYF
TRBV7-6 CASSLTGQGASSYNSPLHF
TRBV7-2 CASQRGGHEQYF
TRBV9 CASSVGPGQGALLNTEAFF
TRBV4-2 CASSPRGEDEQFF
TRBV30 CAWTGGGNTIYF
TRBV10-3 CAISVGTGDNSPLHF
TRBV30 CAWSVGTYGANVLTF
TRBV5-1 CASSLEGRVNTGELFF
TRBV9 CASTPRDRAGEAFF
TRBV5-1 CASSGDSGSYNEQFF